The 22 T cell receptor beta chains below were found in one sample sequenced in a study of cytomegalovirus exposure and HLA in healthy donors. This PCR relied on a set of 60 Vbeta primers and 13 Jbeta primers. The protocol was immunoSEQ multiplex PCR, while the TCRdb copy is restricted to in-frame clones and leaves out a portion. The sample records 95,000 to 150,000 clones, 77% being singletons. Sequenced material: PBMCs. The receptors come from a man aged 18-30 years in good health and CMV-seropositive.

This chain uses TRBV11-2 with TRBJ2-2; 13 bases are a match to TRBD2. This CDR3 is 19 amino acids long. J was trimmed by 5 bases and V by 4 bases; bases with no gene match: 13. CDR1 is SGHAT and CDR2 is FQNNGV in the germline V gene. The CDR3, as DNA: TGTGCCAGCAGCTCGGCAGCGGGGGGACTAGCGGGAAGAACCGGGGAGCTGTTTTTT. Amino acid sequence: CASSSAAGGLAGRTGELFF.

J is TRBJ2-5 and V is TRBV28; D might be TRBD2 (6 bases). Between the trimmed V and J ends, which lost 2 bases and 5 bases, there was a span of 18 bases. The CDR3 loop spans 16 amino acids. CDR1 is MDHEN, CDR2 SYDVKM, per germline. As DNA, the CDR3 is TGTGCCAGCAGTTTAAGGGGCAGGAGGGTCTGGGAGACCCAGTACTTC. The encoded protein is CASSLRGRRVWETQYF.

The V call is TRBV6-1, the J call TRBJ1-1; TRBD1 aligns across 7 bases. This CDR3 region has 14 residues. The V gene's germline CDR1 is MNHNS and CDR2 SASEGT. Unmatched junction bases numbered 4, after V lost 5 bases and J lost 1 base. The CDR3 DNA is TGTGCCAGCAGTTTTAACAGGGGGAACACTGAAGCTTTCTTT. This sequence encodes CASSFNRGNTEAFF.

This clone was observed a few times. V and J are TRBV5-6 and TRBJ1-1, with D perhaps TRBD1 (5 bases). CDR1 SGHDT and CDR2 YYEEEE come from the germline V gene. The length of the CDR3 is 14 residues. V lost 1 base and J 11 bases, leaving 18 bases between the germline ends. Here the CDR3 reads CASSLRIAGFDAFF. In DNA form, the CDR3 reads TGTGCCAGCAGCTTGCGTATTGCAGGGTTTGACGCTTTCTTT.

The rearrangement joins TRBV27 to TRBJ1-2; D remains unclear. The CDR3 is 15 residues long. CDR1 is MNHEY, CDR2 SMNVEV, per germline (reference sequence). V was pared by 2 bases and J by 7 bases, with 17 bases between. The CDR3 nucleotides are TGTGCCAGCAGTTTAAATCCCGGGATCGTAGGTGGCTACACCTTC. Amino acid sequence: CASSLNPGIVGGYTF.

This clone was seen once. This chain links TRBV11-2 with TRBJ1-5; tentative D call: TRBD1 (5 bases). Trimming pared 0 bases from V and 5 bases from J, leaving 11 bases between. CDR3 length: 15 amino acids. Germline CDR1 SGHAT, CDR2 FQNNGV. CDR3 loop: CASSLEGRAHQPQHF. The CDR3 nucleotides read TGTGCCAGCAGCTTAGAAGGCAGGGCGCATCAGCCCCAGCATTTT.

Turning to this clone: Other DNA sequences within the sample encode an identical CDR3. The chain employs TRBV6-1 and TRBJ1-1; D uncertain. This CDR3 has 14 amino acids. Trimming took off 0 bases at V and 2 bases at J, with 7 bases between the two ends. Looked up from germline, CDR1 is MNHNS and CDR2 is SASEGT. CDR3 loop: CASSEAGSNTEAFF. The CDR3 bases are TGTGCCAGCAGTGAAGCGGGTAGCAACACTGAAGCTTTCTTT.

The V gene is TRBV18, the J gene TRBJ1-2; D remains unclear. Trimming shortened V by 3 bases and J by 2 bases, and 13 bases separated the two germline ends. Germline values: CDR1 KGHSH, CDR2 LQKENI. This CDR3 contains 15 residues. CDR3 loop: CASSPDPSTNYGYTF. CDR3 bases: TGTGCCAGCTCACCTGATCCCTCCACAAACTATGGCTACACCTTC. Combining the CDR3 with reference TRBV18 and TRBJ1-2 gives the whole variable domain NAGVMQNPRHLVRRRGQEARLRCSPMKGHSHVYWYRQLPEEGLKFMVYLQKENIIDESGMPKERFSAEFPKEGPSILRIQQVVRGDSAAYFCASSPDPSTNYGYTFGSGTRLTVV.

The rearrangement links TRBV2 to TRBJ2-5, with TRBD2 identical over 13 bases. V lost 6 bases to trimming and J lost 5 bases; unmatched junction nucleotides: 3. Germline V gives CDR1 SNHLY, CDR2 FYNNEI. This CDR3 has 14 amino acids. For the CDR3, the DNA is TGTGCCAGCAGGGCGACTAGCGGGGGGGAGACCCAGTACTTC. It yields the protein CASRATSGGETQYF.

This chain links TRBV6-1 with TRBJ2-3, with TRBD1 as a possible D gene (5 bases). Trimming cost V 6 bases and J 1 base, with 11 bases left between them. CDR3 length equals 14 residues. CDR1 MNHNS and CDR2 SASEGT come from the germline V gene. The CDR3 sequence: CASRLDIGTDTQYF. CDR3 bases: TGTGCCAGCAGACTGGACATAGGCACAGATACGCAGTATTTT.

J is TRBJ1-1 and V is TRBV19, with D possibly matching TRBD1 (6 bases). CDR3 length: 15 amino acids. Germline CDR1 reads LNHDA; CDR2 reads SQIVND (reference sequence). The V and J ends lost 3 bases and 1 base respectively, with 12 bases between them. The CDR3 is CASSITPTGNTEAFF. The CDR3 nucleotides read TGTGCCAGTAGTATCACCCCGACAGGGAACACTGAAGCTTTCTTT.

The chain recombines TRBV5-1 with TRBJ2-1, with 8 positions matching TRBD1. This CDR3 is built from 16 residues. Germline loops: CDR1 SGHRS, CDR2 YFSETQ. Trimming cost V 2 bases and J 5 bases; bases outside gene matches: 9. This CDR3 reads CASSFSDRGRNNEQFF. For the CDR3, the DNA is TGCGCCAGCAGCTTTTCAGACAGGGGTCGAAACAATGAGCAGTTCTTC. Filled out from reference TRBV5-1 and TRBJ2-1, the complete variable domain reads KAGVTQTPRYLIKTRGQQVTLSCSPISGHRSVSWYQQTPGQGLQFLFEYFSETQRNKGNFPGRFSGRQFSNSRSEMNVSTLELGDSALYLCASSFSDRGRNNEQFFGPGTRLTVL.

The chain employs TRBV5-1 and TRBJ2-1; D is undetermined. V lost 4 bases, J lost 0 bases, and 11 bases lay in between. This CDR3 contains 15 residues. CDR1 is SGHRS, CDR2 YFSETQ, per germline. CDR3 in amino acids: CASSDPRSSYNEQFF. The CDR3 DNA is TGCGCCAGCAGCGATCCGAGGAGCTCCTACAATGAGCAGTTCTTC. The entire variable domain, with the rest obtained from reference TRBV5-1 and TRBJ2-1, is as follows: KAGVTQTPRYLIKTRGQQVTLSCSPISGHRSVSWYQQTPGQGLQFLFEYFSETQRNKGNFPGRFSGRQFSNSRSEMNVSTLELGDSALYLCASSDPRSSYNEQFFGPGTRLTVL.

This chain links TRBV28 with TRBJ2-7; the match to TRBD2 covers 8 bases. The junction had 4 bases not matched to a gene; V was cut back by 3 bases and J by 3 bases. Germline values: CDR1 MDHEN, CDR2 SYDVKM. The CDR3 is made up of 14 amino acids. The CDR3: CASSFPREVYEQYF. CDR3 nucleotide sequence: TGTGCCAGCAGTTTCCCGCGGGAGGTCTACGAGCAGTACTTC.

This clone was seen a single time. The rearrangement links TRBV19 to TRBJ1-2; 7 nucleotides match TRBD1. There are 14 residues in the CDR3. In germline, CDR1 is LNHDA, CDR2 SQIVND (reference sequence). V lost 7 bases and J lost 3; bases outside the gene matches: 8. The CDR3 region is CASTSQGGYYGYTF. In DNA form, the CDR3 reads TGTGCCAGTACCTCCCAGGGGGGCTACTATGGCTACACCTTC.

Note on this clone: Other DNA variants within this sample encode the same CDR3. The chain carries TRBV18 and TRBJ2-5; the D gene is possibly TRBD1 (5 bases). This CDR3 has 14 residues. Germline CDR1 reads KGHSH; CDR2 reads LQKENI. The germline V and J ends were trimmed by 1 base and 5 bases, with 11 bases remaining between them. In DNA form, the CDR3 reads TGTGCCAGCTCACCACGGCAGGGATTGGAGACCCAGTACTTC. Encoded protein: CASSPRQGLETQYF.

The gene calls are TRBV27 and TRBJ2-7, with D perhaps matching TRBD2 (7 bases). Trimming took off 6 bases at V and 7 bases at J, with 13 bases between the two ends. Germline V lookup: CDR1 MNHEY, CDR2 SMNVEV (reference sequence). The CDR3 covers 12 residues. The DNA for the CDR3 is TGTGCCAGCAGAGCAGGGGAGGGGGAGCAGTACTTC. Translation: CASRAGEGEQYF.

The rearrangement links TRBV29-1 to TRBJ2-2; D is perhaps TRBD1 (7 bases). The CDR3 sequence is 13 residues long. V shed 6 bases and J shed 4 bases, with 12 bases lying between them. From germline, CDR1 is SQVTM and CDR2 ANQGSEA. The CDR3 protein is CSVRDSGTGELFF. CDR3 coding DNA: TGCAGCGTGCGGGACAGTGGCACCGGGGAGCTGTTTTTT.

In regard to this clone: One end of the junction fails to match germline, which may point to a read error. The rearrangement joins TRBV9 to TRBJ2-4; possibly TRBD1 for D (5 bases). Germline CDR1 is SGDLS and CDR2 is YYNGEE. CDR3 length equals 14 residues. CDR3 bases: TGTGCCAGCAGCCCCCAGCAGGGCAAAAACAGTCAGTACTTC. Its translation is CASSPQQGKNSQYF.

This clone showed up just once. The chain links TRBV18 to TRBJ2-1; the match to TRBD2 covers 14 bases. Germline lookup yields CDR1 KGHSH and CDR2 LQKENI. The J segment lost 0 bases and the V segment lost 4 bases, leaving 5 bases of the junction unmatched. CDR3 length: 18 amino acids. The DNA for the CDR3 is TGTGCCAGCTCACAGCCCGGGACTAGCGGGGGCTCCTACAATGAGCAGTTCTTC. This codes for CASSQPGTSGGSYNEQFF.

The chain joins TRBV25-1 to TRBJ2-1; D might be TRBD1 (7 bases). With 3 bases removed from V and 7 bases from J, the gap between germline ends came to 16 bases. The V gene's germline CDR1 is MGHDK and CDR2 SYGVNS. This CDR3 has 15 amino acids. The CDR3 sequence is CASSDWRGHGNEQFF. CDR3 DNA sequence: TGTGCCAGCAGTGATTGGAGGGGGCACGGGAATGAGCAGTTCTTC.

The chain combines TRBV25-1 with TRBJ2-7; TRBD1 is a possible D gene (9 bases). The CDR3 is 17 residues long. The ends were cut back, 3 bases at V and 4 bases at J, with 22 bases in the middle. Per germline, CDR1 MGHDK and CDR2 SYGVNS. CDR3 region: CASSDRRGGQGFYEQYF. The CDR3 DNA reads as TGTGCCAGCAGTGATAGACGGGGGGGACAGGGCTTTTACGAGCAGTACTTC.